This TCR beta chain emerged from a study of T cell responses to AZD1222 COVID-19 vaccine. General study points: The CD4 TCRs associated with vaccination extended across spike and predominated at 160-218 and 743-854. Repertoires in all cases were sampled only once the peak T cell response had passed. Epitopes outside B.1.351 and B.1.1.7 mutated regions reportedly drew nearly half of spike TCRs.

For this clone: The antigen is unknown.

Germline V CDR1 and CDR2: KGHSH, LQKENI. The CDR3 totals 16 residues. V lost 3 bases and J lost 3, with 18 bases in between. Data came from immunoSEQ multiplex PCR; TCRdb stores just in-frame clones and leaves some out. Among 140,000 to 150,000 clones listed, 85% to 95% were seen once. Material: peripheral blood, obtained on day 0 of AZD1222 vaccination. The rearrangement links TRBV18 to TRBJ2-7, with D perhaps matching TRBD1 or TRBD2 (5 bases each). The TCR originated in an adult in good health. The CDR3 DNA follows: TGTGCCAGCTCACCGCCGGGACGGCTGGTAAGCTACGAGCAGTACTTC. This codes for CASSPPGRLVSYEQYF.